This section outlines one T cell receptor (beta chain) sequence together with its context. The antigen is unknown. V was cut by 6 bases and J by 3 bases, with 11 bases left in between. The CDR3 has 13 amino acids. Germline V lookup: CDR1 MDHEN, CDR2 SYDVKM. 13 Jbeta primers and 60 Vbeta primers were used for the PCR. Methods used by the authors: In a later analysis, of 80 million to 90 million unique beta chains, approximately 10 million appeared in at least two donors. This table comes from immunoSEQ multiplex PCR, and its TCRdb copy is limited to in-frame clones, with some not included. D and trimming were read from the DNA, whereas the V and J calls and clone size are those reported in that table. The repertoire holds about 93,000 clones, with around four fifths as singletons. The data belong to a study of cytomegalovirus exposure and HLA in healthy donors. Notes on the study in general: Among the sequence variants, a highly shared cluster was likely an artifact of sequencing. An analysis that came later showed most CMV-associated TCR beta chains appearing HLA-restricted.

Sequenced sample: PBMCs. J is TRBJ1-2 and V is TRBV28; unclear D gene. This TCR came from a man younger than 40 in good health and CMV-seronegative. The CDR3 loop is CASRAWGDYGYTF. The CDR3 nucleotides are TGTGCCAGCAGGGCCTGGGGAGACTATGGCTACACCTTC.